This T cell receptor beta chain was captured in a study of HIV-infected patients and healthy controls. Deletions cut 4 bases from V and 7 bases from J, with 8 bases between. Germline-derived CDR1 and CDR2 are LNHDA and SQIVND (reference sequence). The CDR3 consists of 12 residues. All unsorted peripheral T cells were captured because whole blood was used without fractionation. About 40% of the ten uninfected healthy control donors were sampled twice, approximately twelve weeks apart. Points from the study as a whole: Significantly higher mean Gini indices appeared in HIV-infected repertoires, possibly reflecting oligoclonality. HIV+ repertoires were severely depleted of MAIT alpha-chain CDR3s, unlike healthy controls. The diversity differences were not explained by slight age and sex differences between study cohorts.

Alpha and beta constant-region primers primed reverse transcription of around 540 ng RNA. Each of the alpha and beta chains got its own library through chain-specific third strand synthesis with indices. TCRdb itself ran the 5' RACE reads through MiXCR, one entry per CDR3 protein. The sample has under 25,000 distinct CDR3 sequences, almost 9% seen once. A remark on this clonotype: Its antigen is still unknown.

The sequencing sample was made of blood. This TCR was sampled from an adult in good health. The gene calls are TRBV19 and TRBJ1-5; no reliable D call. The CDR3 coding sequence is TGTGCCAGTAGTAGGGTGGGCCAGCCCCAGCATTTT. As protein: CASSRVGQPQHF. The full variable domain, in which reference TRBV19 and TRBJ1-5 provide the parts outside the CDR3, is DGGITQSPKYLFRKEGQNVTLSCEQNLNHDAMYWYRQDPGQGLRLIYYSQIVNDFQKGDIAEGYSVSREKKESFPLTVTSAQKNPTAFYLCASSRVGQPQHFGDGTRLSIL.